The 31 T cell receptor beta chains given below trace back to one sample, sequenced in a study of shared clonotypes between healthy human individuals. The table came from immunoSEQ multiplex PCR; TCRdb's copy has only in-frame clones and leaves some out. The repertoire holds hundreds of thousands of clones, with more than 70% as singletons. The material sequenced was PBMCs. The receptors here all came from a woman between 35 and 50 years old in good health. Some clones in this sample may be carry-over from other donors' samples.

The genes are TRBV7-9 and TRBJ2-5, with 8 positions matching TRBD1. The CDR3 has 18 amino acids. Germline V lookup: CDR1 SEHNR, CDR2 FQNEAQ (reference sequence). The trim removed 2 bases at V and 1 base at J, leaving 12 bases unmatched. CDR3 residues: CASSLRQGAQGLQETQYF. The CDR3 DNA reads TGTGCCAGCAGCTTACGGCAGGGGGCCCAGGGCCTCCAAGAGACCCAGTACTTC. Drawing the rest from reference TRBV7-9 and TRBJ2-5, the complete variable domain is DTGVSQNPRHKITKRGQNVTFRCDPISEHNRLYWYRQTLGQGPEFLTYFQNEAQLEKSRLLSDRFSAERPKGSFSTLEIQRTEQGDSAMYLCASSLRQGAQGLQETQYFGPGTRLLVL.

The rearrangement links TRBV29-1 to TRBJ1-2; 8 bases align to TRBD1. Per the germline V gene, CDR1 is SQVTM and CDR2 is ANQGSEA. CDR3 length: 13 amino acids. Germline trimming cut 4 bases from V and 7 bases from J; bases unmatched to any gene: 8. The CDR3 sequence is CSVASGGRAGYTF. The CDR3 DNA reads TGCAGCGTTGCCTCAGGGGGCAGGGCTGGCTACACCTTC.

The chain couples TRBV6-1 to TRBJ2-1; no reliable D call. The CDR3 covers 12 residues. V gave up 7 bases and J gave up 8 bases, with 12 bases separating them. Per the germline V gene, CDR1 is MNHNS and CDR2 is SASEGT. CDR3 coding DNA: TGTGCCAGCACCCCGGCCCGCCATGAGCAGTTCTTC. It is translated as CASTPARHEQFF.

The J gene is TRBJ2-1, the V gene TRBV11-1; 10 nucleotides line up with TRBD2. The CDR3 consists of 17 residues. Germline-derived CDR1 and CDR2 are SGHAT and FQDESV (reference sequence). J lost 3 bases, V lost 5 bases, and 10 bases had no gene match. The CDR3 sequence: CASSPQREGRFYNEQFF. The CDR3, as DNA: TGTGCCAGCAGCCCACAGCGGGAGGGCCGTTTCTACAATGAGCAGTTCTTC.

The chain couples TRBV10-2 to TRBJ2-1, with 7 positions matching TRBD2. The junction had 6 bases not matched to a gene; V was cut back by 3 bases and J by 1 base. The CDR3 is 16 amino acids. CDR1 is WSHSY and CDR2 is SAAADI in the germline V gene. CDR3: CASSDIAGRSYNEQFF. In nucleotides, the CDR3 is TGCGCCAGCAGTGACATAGCGGGTCGGTCCTACAATGAGCAGTTCTTC.

Details on this clone: Other DNA sequences in this specimen translate into the identical CDR3. The chain couples TRBV5-1 to TRBJ2-3; unclear D gene. Trimming cost V 0 bases and J 2 bases, with 10 bases left between them. The CDR3 has 15 amino acids. CDR1 is SGHRS and CDR2 is YFSETQ in the germline V gene. The DNA of the CDR3 is TGCGCCAGCAGCTTGGAGGGCAGAAACACAGATACGCAGTATTTT. Amino acid sequence: CASSLEGRNTDTQYF.

This chain joins TRBV30 and TRBJ2-1; D may be TRBD2 (6 bases). Germline lookup yields CDR1 GTSNPN and CDR2 SVGIG (reference sequence). CDR3 length: 13 amino acids. Between the trimmed V and J ends, which lost 2 bases and 5 bases, there was a span of 10 bases. CDR3 sequence: CAWSSGLDNEQFF. Written as DNA, the CDR3 is TGTGCCTGGAGTTCGGGACTCGACAATGAGCAGTTCTTC.

V and J are TRBV15 and TRBJ2-6; D is ambiguous. V was cut by 5 bases and J by 0 bases, with 14 bases left in between. This CDR3 is 17 amino acids long. The germline V gene has CDR1 LNHNV and CDR2 YYDKDF (reference sequence). The CDR3 loop reads CATSVLSGPSGANVLTF. CDR3 nucleotide sequence: TGTGCCACCAGCGTCCTATCGGGCCCCTCTGGGGCCAACGTCCTGACTTTC.

The rearrangement uses TRBV7-3 and TRBJ2-7; 9 bases align to TRBD1. Germline assignment: CDR1 SGHTA and CDR2 FQGTGA. CDR3 length equals 14 residues. The V gene end was trimmed by 5 bases and the J gene end by 4 bases; junction bases not matched to a gene: 6. The CDR3, as DNA: TGTGCCAGCAGCCCCTCCGGGACAGGGTACGAGCAGTACTTC. It is translated as CASSPSGTGYEQYF.

The V and J genes are TRBV4-2 and TRBJ1-5, with a possible D match to TRBD1 (5 bases). Per germline, CDR1 LGHNA and CDR2 YNFKEQ. The CDR3 covers 15 residues. Between the trimmed V and J ends, which lost 6 bases and 5 bases, there was a span of 17 bases. In DNA, the CDR3 is TGTGCCAGCAGTCAAAATCAGGGAAGCCATCAGCCCCAGCATTTT. It is translated as CASSQNQGSHQPQHF.

The chain has TRBV5-1 and TRBJ2-3, with D tentatively TRBD1 (6 bases). The germline V gene has CDR1 SGHRS and CDR2 YFSETQ. The CDR3 spans 14 residues. V was cut by 0 bases and J by 2 bases, with 7 bases left in between. The chain's CDR3 is CASSLDRATDTQYF. DNA for the CDR3: TGCGCCAGCAGCTTGGACAGGGCCACAGATACGCAGTATTTT.

This chain connects TRBV6-1 to TRBJ2-7; tentatively, D is TRBD2 (6 bases). The germline V and J ends were trimmed by 2 bases and 1 base, with 9 bases remaining between them. Germline-derived CDR1 and CDR2 are MNHNS and SASEGT. The length of the CDR3 is 14 residues. DNA for the CDR3: TGTGCCAGCAGTGAACAGGAGGGTTCCTACGAGCAGTACTTC. Protein: CASSEQEGSYEQYF.

The chain links TRBV27 to TRBJ2-7; D call uncertain. Trimming took off 2 bases at V and 2 bases at J, with 13 bases between the two ends. The CDR3 has 15 residues. CDR1 is MNHEY, CDR2 SMNVEV, per germline (reference sequence). CDR3 nucleotide sequence: TGTGCCAGCAGTTTAGGGGAAGGGTTCCCCTACGAGCAGTACTTC. It codes for CASSLGEGFPYEQYF.

The chain has TRBV28 and TRBJ2-7; possible D gene TRBD1, 6 bases. Germline CDR1 is MDHEN and CDR2 is SYDVKM. V shed 10 bases and J shed 5 bases, with 21 bases lying between them. The CDR3 totals 14 residues. The CDR3 DNA reads TGTGCCACCATCGGCAGGGGCGAGGGCGACGAGCAGTACTTC. It encodes CATIGRGEGDEQYF.

The chain combines TRBV29-1 with TRBJ2-7; D gene unclear. Between the trimmed V and J ends, which lost 4 bases and 5 bases, there was a span of 12 bases. CDR1 and CDR2 from the germline V gene are SQVTM and ANQGSEA. There are 12 residues in the CDR3. The CDR3 bases are TGCAGCGTTGTCGTCCCGTCTCACGAGCAGTACTTC. Translating gives CSVVVPSHEQYF.

The chain carries TRBV10-2 and TRBJ1-1; D is ambiguous. V shed 4 bases and J shed 10 bases, with 10 bases lying between them. Germline assignment: CDR1 WSHSY and CDR2 SAAADI. This CDR3 comprises 11 residues. CDR3 sequence (DNA): TGCGCCAGCAGTGCTCGGTTCGGAGCTTTCTTT. Translating it yields CASSARFGAFF.

The chain is built from TRBV7-9 and TRBJ2-2, with 8 bases fitting TRBD2. CDR3 size: 15 residues. After removal of 5 bases from V and 2 bases from J, the junction contained 4 bases not matched to a gene. Germline-derived CDR1 and CDR2 are SEHNR and FQNEAQ (reference sequence). CDR3 loop: CASSLRGGNTGELFF. In DNA form, the CDR3 reads TGTGCCAGCAGCCTCCGGGGGGGCAACACCGGGGAGCTGTTTTTT.

This CDR3 is CSVTSGQLNQPQHF. The DNA for the CDR3 is TGCAGCGTCACGAGCGGACAGCTCAATCAGCCCCAGCATTTT. V and J are TRBV29-1 and TRBJ1-5; D perhaps matches TRBD1 (6 bases). This CDR3 is 14 amino acids long. The germline V gene has CDR1 SQVTM and CDR2 ANQGSEA. V lost 6 bases and J lost 3, with 15 bases in between.

The CDR3 sequence: CASSYLTGAKLETQYF. The CDR3 bases are TGTGCCAGCAGTTACCTCACAGGGGCTAAACTTGAGACCCAGTACTTC. The V and J genes are TRBV6-5 and TRBJ2-5; the match to TRBD1 covers 7 bases. Germline V lookup: CDR1 MNHEY, CDR2 SVGAGI. The CDR3 covers 16 residues. V shed 2 bases and J 5 bases; nucleotides not matched to a gene: 11.

Worth noting for this clone: Distinct nucleotide sequences in the sample also encode this CDR3. V usage is TRBV5-1 and J usage is TRBJ2-2; 7 nucleotides align to TRBD2. The CDR3 spans 16 residues. Trimming took 0 bases from V and 0 from J; bases not matched to a gene: 2. In germline, CDR1 is SGHRS, CDR2 YFSETQ. The CDR3 nucleotides are TGCGCCAGCAGCTTGGTGGGAGGGTCGAACACCGGGGAGCTGTTTTTT. Amino acid sequence: CASSLVGGSNTGELFF.

CDR3 bases: TGTGCCAGCAGCGTAGGCCAGCCATTCTCTGGAAACACCATATATTTT. Translation: CASSVGQPFSGNTIYF. The V and J genes are TRBV9 and TRBJ1-3; D gene uncertain. This CDR3 spans 16 amino acids. Trimming cost V 0 bases and J 0 bases, with 10 bases left between them. Germline values: CDR1 SGDLS, CDR2 YYNGEE.

About this clone itself: At one boundary the junction diverges from the germline segment, which might be a read error. The chain recombines TRBV7-9 with TRBJ2-5; 9 nucleotides line up with TRBD1. CDR1 and CDR2 from the germline V gene are SEHNR and FQNEAQ (reference sequence). The CDR3 spans 11 residues. CDR3 residues: CASSQRQGEDF. Written as DNA, the CDR3 is TGTGCCAGCAGCCAAAGACAGGGGGAGGACTTC.

The CDR3 loop reads CASSLDNGPPGDEQYF. The DNA of the CDR3 is TGTGCCAGCAGTTTGGACAACGGGCCACCGGGTGACGAGCAGTACTTC. The rearrangement uses TRBV28 and TRBJ2-5; perhaps TRBD1 as D (5 bases). The last part of the DNA fits TRBJ2-7 better; the J call may be wrong. This CDR3 comprises 16 residues. The V gene's germline CDR1 is MDHEN and CDR2 SYDVKM.

This sequence joins TRBV28 and TRBJ2-2, with D possibly matching TRBD1 (8 bases). Per germline, CDR1 MDHEN and CDR2 SYDVKM. The CDR3 extends over 15 amino acids. Trimming removed 7 bases from V and 7 bases from J, with 19 bases in between. In nucleotides, the CDR3 is TGTGCCAGCACCCCAGGGGGCCGGACTAGCGGGGAGCTGTTTTTT. Its protein is CASTPGGRTSGELFF.

The CDR3 coding sequence is TGTGCCAGCAGGCCGACAGGACAAGCGGGGCAAGAGACCCAGTACTTC. This translates into CASRPTGQAGQETQYF. The chain recombines TRBV28 with TRBJ2-5; possibly TRBD2 for D (7 bases). Germline-derived CDR1 and CDR2 are MDHEN and SYDVKM. V gave up 6 bases and J gave up 2 bases, with 19 bases separating them. The CDR3 spans 16 residues.

Remarks on this clone: This likely comes from a read error, as the CDR3 has no conserved phenylalanine or tryptophan at its end. V is TRBV7-2 and J is TRBJ2-3, with TRBD2 identical over 12 bases. The CDR3 covers 18 residues. V was clipped by 1 base and J by 4 bases; unmatched bases: 9. Germline CDR1 SGHTA, CDR2 FQGNSA. This CDR3 reads CASSLVLAGGPESDTQYL. For the CDR3, the DNA is TGTGCCAGCAGCTTAGTCCTAGCGGGAGGGCCGGAGTCAGATACGCAGTATCTT.

CDR3: CASSELTPDNYGYTF. The CDR3, as DNA: TGTGCCAGCAGTGAACTCACCCCCGATAACTATGGCTACACCTTC. The rearrangement uses TRBV6-1 and TRBJ1-2; D ambiguous. The germline CDR1 and CDR2 sequences are MNHNS and SASEGT. This CDR3 region has 15 residues. The V end lost 2 bases, the J end lost 1 base, and 11 bases lay between the germline ends.

Comment on this clone: A much larger clone lies a single base off, so this may be a read error. This chain links TRBV6-5 with TRBJ2-1; 15 bases agree with TRBD2. Germline assignment: CDR1 MNHEY and CDR2 SVGAGI. The length of the CDR3 is 15 residues. The CDR3 reads CAGSQGTSGRNEQFF. CDR3 coding DNA: TGTGCCGGCAGTCAAGGGACTAGCGGGAGGAATGAGCAGTTCTTC.

The chain employs TRBV19 and TRBJ2-1; D is uncertain. CDR1 is LNHDA, CDR2 SQIVND, per germline (reference sequence). Between the trimmed V and J ends, which lost 3 bases and 0 bases, there was a span of 3 bases. The CDR3 is 13 amino acids. The CDR3 sequence: CASSIDSYNEQFF. Written as DNA, the CDR3 is TGTGCCAGTAGTATTGACTCCTACAATGAGCAGTTCTTC.

The V call is TRBV6-6, the J call TRBJ1-5, with 7 nucleotides matching TRBD1. V dropped 6 bases and J dropped 6; count of bases not matched to a gene: 11. This CDR3 spans 15 amino acids. Germline-derived CDR1 and CDR2 are MNHNY and SVGAGI (reference sequence). The CDR3 DNA reads TGTGCCAGCAGGGAGGGACAGATACCGTTTCAGCCCCAGCATTTT. Its translation: CASREGQIPFQPQHF.

As concerns this clone: It is likely a read error: a sequence one base away is far more abundant. This rearrangement joins TRBV19 to TRBJ2-1; no definite D call. Looked up from germline, CDR1 is LNHDA and CDR2 is SQIVND (reference sequence). V was clipped by 0 bases and J by 7 bases, with 13 bases between them. There are 15 residues in the CDR3. Written as DNA, the CDR3 is TGTGCCAGTAGTATAGATCTACTCGCCCCGAATGAGCAGTTCTTC. This translates into CASSIDLLAPNEQFF.